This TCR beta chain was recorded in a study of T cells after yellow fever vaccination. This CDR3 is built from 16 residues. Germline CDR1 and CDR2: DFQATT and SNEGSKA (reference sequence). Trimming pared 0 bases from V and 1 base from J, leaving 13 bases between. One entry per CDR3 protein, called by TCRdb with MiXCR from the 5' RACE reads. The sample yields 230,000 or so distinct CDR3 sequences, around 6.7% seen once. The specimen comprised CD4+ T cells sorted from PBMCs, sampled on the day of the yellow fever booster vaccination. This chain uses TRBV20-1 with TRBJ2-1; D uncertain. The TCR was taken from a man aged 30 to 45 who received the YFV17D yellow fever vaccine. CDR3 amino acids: CSAREGSVPSYNEQFF. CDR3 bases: TGCAGTGCTAGAGAAGGAAGTGTCCCTTCCTACAATGAGCAGTTCTTC.